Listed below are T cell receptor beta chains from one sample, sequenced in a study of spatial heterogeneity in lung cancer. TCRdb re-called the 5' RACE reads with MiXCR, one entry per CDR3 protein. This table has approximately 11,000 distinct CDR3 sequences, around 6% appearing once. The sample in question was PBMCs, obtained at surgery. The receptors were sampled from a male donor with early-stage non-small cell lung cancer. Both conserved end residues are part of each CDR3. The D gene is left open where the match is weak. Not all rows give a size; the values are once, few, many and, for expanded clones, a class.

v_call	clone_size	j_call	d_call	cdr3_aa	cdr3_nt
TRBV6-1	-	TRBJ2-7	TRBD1	CASNNRQGRYYEQYF	TGTGCCAGCAACAATCGACAGGGAAGATACTACGAGCAGTACTTC
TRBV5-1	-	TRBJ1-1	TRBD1	CASSLEGRGRATNTEAFF	TGCGCCAGCAGCTTGGAGGGCAGGGGGCGAGCTACGAACACTGAAGCTTTCTTT
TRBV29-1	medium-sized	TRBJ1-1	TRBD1	CSVGDRALNTEAFF	TGCAGCGTTGGGGACAGGGCGTTGAACACTGAAGCTTTCTTT
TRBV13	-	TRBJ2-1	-	CASSSLGYNEQFF	TGTGCCAGCAGCTCCCTTGGCTACAATGAGCAGTTCTTC
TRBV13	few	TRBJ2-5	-	CASSLGRAAQETQYF	TGTGCCAGCAGCTTGGGAAGGGCAGCTCAAGAGACCCAGTACTTC
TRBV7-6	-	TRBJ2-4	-	CASSTGTVNIQYF	TGTGCCAGCAGCACTGGGACGGTAAACATTCAGTACTTC
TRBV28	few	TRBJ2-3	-	CASSFLLPPGSTDTQYF	TGTGCCAGCAGTTTCCTCCTCCCCCCAGGGAGCACAGATACGCAGTATTTT
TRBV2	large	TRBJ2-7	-	CASRPVMVGDEQYF	TGTGCCAGCAGACCCGTGATGGTTGGGGACGAGCAGTACTTC
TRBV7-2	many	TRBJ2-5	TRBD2	CASSLWGLAGGPRQETQYF	TGTGCCAGCAGCTTATGGGGACTAGCGGGGGGGCCGAGGCAGGAGACCCAGTACTTC
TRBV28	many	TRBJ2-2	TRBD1	CASSTTGAGTGELFF	TGTGCCAGCAGTACAACAGGGGCGGGCACCGGGGAGCTGTTTTTT
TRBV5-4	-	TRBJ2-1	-	CASSEGPNEQFF	TGTGCCAGCAGCGAAGGACCCAATGAGCAGTTCTTC
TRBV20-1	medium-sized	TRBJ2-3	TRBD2	CSARGSSGLTDTQYF	TGCAGTGCTAGAGGGTCTAGCGGACTCACAGATACGCAGTATTTT
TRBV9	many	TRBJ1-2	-	CASSVAGSWDYGYTF	TGTGCCAGCAGCGTAGCAGGGAGTTGGGACTATGGCTACACCTTC
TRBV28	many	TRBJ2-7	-	CASSSTGTTDSQYF	TGTGCCAGCAGTTCCACGGGGACAACGGACTCTCAGTACTTC
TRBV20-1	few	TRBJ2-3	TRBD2	CSADRLAGGTDTQYF	TGCAGTGCTGACAGACTAGCGGGGGGCACAGATACGCAGTATTTT
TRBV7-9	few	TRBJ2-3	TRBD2	CASSYDKAGKSTDTQYF	TGTGCCAGCAGCTATGATAAAGCGGGGAAAAGCACAGATACGCAGTATTTT
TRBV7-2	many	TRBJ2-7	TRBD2	CASSLKGPTSGGYEQYF	TGTGCCAGCAGCTTAAAGGGTCCGACTAGCGGGGGATACGAGCAGTACTTC
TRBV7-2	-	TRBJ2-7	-	CASSLNGEQYF	TGTGCCAGCAGCTTAAATGGGGAGCAGTACTTC
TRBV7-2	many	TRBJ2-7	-	CASSPTGDRRLEQYF	TGTGCCAGCAGCCCGACTGGAGACAGGCGACTCGAGCAGTACTTC
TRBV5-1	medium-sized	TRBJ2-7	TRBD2	CASSTMTSGSDEQYF	TGCGCCAGCAGCACGATGACTAGCGGGAGCGATGAGCAGTACTTC
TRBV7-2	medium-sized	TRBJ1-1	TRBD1	CASSFGTANTEAFF	TGTGCCAGCAGCTTTGGGACAGCGAACACTGAAGCTTTCTTT
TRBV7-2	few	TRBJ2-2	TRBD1	CASSLLTGETGELFF	TGTGCCAGCAGCTTATTAACAGGGGAAACCGGGGAGCTGTTTTTT
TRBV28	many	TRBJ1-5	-	CASSLGGVVNQPQHF	TGTGCCAGCAGTTTAGGGGGGGTTGTCAATCAGCCCCAGCATTTT
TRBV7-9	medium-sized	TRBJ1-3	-	CASSLGAGAQGNTIYF	TGTGCCAGCAGCTTAGGAGCGGGGGCTCAGGGAAACACCATATATTTT
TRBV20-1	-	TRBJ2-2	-	CSARSRLASGELFF	TGCAGTGCTAGAAGCCGTCTCGCCTCCGGGGAGCTGTTTTTT
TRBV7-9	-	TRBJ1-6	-	CASSAYSGVANSPLHF	TGTGCCAGCAGCGCCTACTCAGGGGTAGCTAATTCACCCCTCCACTTT
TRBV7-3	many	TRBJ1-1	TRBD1	CASSFSSRGAEAFF	TGTGCCAGCAGCTTCTCCTCCAGGGGGGCTGAAGCTTTCTTT
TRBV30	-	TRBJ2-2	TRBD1	CAWSRQGSNTGELFF	TGTGCCTGGAGCAGACAGGGGTCTAACACCGGGGAGCTGTTTTTT
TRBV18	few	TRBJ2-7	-	CASSALDGQPSYEQYF	TGTGCCAGCTCAGCCCTCGATGGGCAGCCCTCCTACGAGCAGTACTTC
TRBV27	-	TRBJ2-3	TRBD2	CASSLAGVRDTQYF	TGTGCCAGCAGTTTAGCGGGAGTACGAGATACGCAGTATTTT
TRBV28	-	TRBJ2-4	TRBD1	CASSPPSDRVTKNIQYF	TGTGCCAGCAGTCCCCCTTCTGACAGGGTCACCAAAAACATTCAGTACTTC
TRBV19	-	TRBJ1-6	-	CASNPGRSSYNSPLHF	TGTGCCAGTAACCCAGGCCGGAGCTCCTATAATTCACCCCTCCACTTT
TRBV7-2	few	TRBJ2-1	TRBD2	CASSPLAGGHNEQFF	TGTGCCAGCAGCCCACTAGCGGGAGGACACAATGAGCAGTTCTTC
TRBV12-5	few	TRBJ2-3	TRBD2	CASGLGLAGGLITDTQYF	TGTGCTAGTGGTTTGGGGCTAGCGGGGGGCCTGATCACAGATACGCAGTATTTT
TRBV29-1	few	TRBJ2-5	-	CSVEGGRGFQETQYF	TGCAGCGTTGAAGGGGGTCGAGGGTTCCAAGAGACCCAGTACTTC
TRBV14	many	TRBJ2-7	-	CASSQVFHEQYF	TGTGCCAGCAGCCAAGTTTTCCACGAGCAGTACTTC
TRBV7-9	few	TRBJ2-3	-	CASSLVGTDTQYF	TGTGCCAGCAGCTTAGTGGGGACAGATACGCAGTATTTT
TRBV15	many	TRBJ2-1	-	CATSRDYESYNEQFF	TGTGCCACCAGCAGAGATTACGAATCCTACAATGAGCAGTTCTTC
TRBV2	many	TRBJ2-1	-	CASSEVGSRDNEQFF	TGTGCCAGCAGTGAAGTAGGGAGTAGGGACAATGAGCAGTTCTTC
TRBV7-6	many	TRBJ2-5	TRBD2	CASSASGGPWETQYF	TGTGCCAGCAGCGCTAGCGGGGGACCCTGGGAGACCCAGTACTTC
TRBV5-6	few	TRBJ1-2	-	CASSLRPNYGYTF	TGTGCCAGCAGCTTGAGGCCGAACTATGGCTACACCTTC
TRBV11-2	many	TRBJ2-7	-	CASSLSDGPYEQYF	TGTGCCAGCAGCTTGTCGGACGGACCCTACGAGCAGTACTTC
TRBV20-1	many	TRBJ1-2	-	CSGTGTNYGYTF	TGCAGTGGAACAGGGACTAACTATGGCTACACCTTC
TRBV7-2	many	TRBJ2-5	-	CASSLVVQRVRTQETQYF	TGTGCCAGCAGCTTAGTTGTCCAGCGGGTCAGGACACAAGAGACCCAGTACTTC
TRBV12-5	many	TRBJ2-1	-	CASGLGLGNEQFF	TGTGCTAGTGGTTTGGGACTCGGCAATGAGCAGTTCTTC
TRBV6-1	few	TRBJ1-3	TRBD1	CASSAPGGPGNTIYF	TGTGCCAGCAGTGCACCAGGGGGCCCTGGAAACACCATATATTTT
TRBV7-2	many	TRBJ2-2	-	CASSHDLGGELFF	TGTGCCAGCAGCCATGACTTGGGCGGGGAGCTGTTTTTT
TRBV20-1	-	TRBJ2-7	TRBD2	CSANEASGYEQYF	TGCAGTGCTAATGAGGCTAGCGGGTACGAGCAGTACTTC
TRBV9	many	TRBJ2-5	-	CASSLSATYQETQYF	TGTGCCAGCAGCCTAAGTGCCACCTACCAAGAGACCCAGTACTTC